One and the same sample provided the 20 T cell receptor beta chains below, sequenced in a study of T cells in localized non-small cell lung cancer. The method was immunoSEQ multiplex PCR; TCRdb's version includes in-frame clones alone and lacks a portion of them. The table lists tens of thousands of clones, more than 85% of them singletons, with nearly 20% in the top ten. The sequenced sample was peripheral blood, obtained before any cancer treatment. The receptors here all came from a man aged 40 to 70 with stage I lung adenocarcinoma.

The J gene is TRBJ2-3, the V gene TRBV7-9; possible D gene TRBD1, 5 bases. With 5 bases removed from V and 4 bases from J, the gap between germline ends came to 13 bases. The CDR3 covers 14 residues. Germline V gene lookup returns CDR1 SEHNR and CDR2 FQNEAQ (reference sequence). CDR3 DNA: TGTGCCAGCAGCCCCACGGCAGGGTCAGATACGCAGTATTTT. Its translation: CASSPTAGSDTQYF.

The chain links TRBV4-1 to TRBJ2-3, with D perhaps being TRBD1 or TRBD2 (5 bases each). Per germline, CDR1 MGHRA and CDR2 YSYEKL. V was trimmed by 2 bases and J by 0 bases, leaving 18 bases between them. CDR3 length: 18 amino acids. The CDR3 nucleotides are TGCGCCAGCAGCCAATGGGGGAATCCGGCTTCTAGCACAGATACGCAGTATTTT. This sequence encodes CASSQWGNPASSTDTQYF.

This clone was detected only once. V is TRBV7-9 and J is TRBJ2-7, with 9 bases aligning to TRBD2. Unmatched junction bases numbered 3, after V lost 2 bases and J lost 1 base. The CDR3 contains 15 residues. Germline V gene data show CDR1 as SEHNR and CDR2 as FQNEAQ (reference sequence). This CDR3 is CASSLSGRLSYEQYF. The CDR3 nucleotides read TGTGCCAGCAGCTTAAGCGGGAGGTTATCCTACGAGCAGTACTTC.

The rearrangement links TRBV5-1 to TRBJ2-7; D is perhaps TRBD1 (6 bases). The CDR3 has 15 amino acids. V shed 0 bases and J shed 2 bases, with 12 bases lying between them. Germline V gene lookup returns CDR1 SGHRS and CDR2 YFSETQ. DNA of the CDR3: TGCGCCAGCAGCTTGGGCCAGGGGCCAGCCTACGAGCAGTACTTC. This gives the protein CASSLGQGPAYEQYF.

The genes are TRBV2 and TRBJ2-7; 12 bases fit TRBD2. Germline assignment: CDR1 SNHLY and CDR2 FYNNEI. The CDR3 totals 14 residues. J lost 5 bases, V lost 7 bases, and 6 bases had no gene match. The chain's CDR3 is CASKRTSGNDEQYF. CDR3 coding DNA: TGTGCCAGCAAACGGACTAGCGGGAACGACGAGCAGTACTTC. Filled out from reference TRBV2 and TRBJ2-7, the complete variable domain reads EPEVTQTPSHQVTQMGQEVILRCVPISNHLYFYWYRQILGQKVEFLVSFYNNEISEKSEIFDDQFSVERPDGSNFTLKIRSTKLEDSAMYFCASKRTSGNDEQYFGPGTRLTVT.

The rearrangement joins TRBV4-3 to TRBJ2-3; the match to TRBD2 covers 8 bases. The CDR3 spans 19 residues. Germline trimming cut 3 bases from V and 0 bases from J; bases unmatched to any gene: 14. The germline V gene has CDR1 LGHNA and CDR2 YSLEER. The CDR3: CASSQTRGRAGGSTDTQYF. CDR3 coding DNA: TGCGCCAGCAGCCAGACCCGAGGACGCGCGGGAGGTAGCACAGATACGCAGTATTTT.

The DNA for the CDR3 is TGTGCCAGTAGCCCTGAAGCGGCCAGCTCCTACAATGAGCAGTTCTTC. It specifies CASSPEAASSYNEQFF. The chain is built from TRBV19 and TRBJ2-1, with D possibly matching TRBD2 (5 bases). The CDR3 sequence is 16 residues long. Germline values: CDR1 LNHDA, CDR2 SQIVND (reference sequence). Trimming took off 6 bases at V and 0 bases at J, with 15 bases between the two ends.

J is TRBJ2-2 and V is TRBV5-4; D is perhaps TRBD1 (7 bases). Germline V gene lookup returns CDR1 SGHNT and CDR2 YYREEE (reference sequence). V lost 0 bases to trimming and J lost 6 bases, with 12 bases between them. CDR3 length: 15 amino acids. The CDR3 nucleotides are TGTGCCAGCAGCTTGGGACAGGGAGGTGCCGGGGAGCTGTTTTTT. The encoded protein is CASSLGQGGAGELFF.

This chain joins TRBV28 and TRBJ2-2, with a weak D call TRBD2 (7 bases). V was trimmed by 5 bases and J by 6 bases, leaving 16 bases between them. There are 15 residues in the CDR3. The germline CDR1 and CDR2 sequences are MDHEN and SYDVKM. Here the CDR3 DNA reads TGTGCCAGCAGTCCGGGGGGCGCAGGGGCCGGGGAGCTGTTTTTT. Translated, it gives CASSPGGAGAGELFF.

J is TRBJ1-2 and V is TRBV10-3; D gene ambiguous. V dropped 0 bases and J dropped 0 bases, with 8 bases sitting between them. Per the germline V gene, CDR1 is ENHRY and CDR2 is SYGVKD. The CDR3 covers 15 residues. This CDR3 reads CAISESGRSNYGYTF. CDR3 sequence (DNA): TGTGCCATCAGTGAGTCGGGCAGGTCTAACTATGGCTACACCTTC.

This clone showed up just once. The chain combines TRBV6-6 with TRBJ2-5, with TRBD2 matching 8 bases. V was pared by 5 bases and J by 5 bases, with 13 bases of the junction left unmatched. The CDR3 has 16 residues. The germline V gene encodes CDR1 MNHNY and CDR2 SVGAGI (reference sequence). The CDR3 protein is CASSHPGGGPGETQYF. The DNA for the CDR3 is TGTGCCAGCAGTCACCCGGGGGGGGGACCCGGGGAGACCCAGTACTTC.

This clone was observed a few times. The chain combines TRBV28 with TRBJ2-7; 7 bases map to TRBD1. Germline loops: CDR1 MDHEN, CDR2 SYDVKM. The V and J ends lost 5 bases and 5 bases, in that order; junction bases with no gene match: 9. There are 14 residues in the CDR3. CDR3 amino acids: CASSPPTGSNEQYF. The CDR3 nucleotides are TGTGCCAGCAGTCCTCCGACAGGGTCTAACGAGCAGTACTTC.

This clone is a singleton in its sample. The chain employs TRBV2 and TRBJ2-3; 7 bases are shared with TRBD1. J lost 4 bases, V lost 5 bases, and 3 bases had no gene match. CDR3 size: 13 residues. Germline V lookup: CDR1 SNHLY, CDR2 FYNNEI. The CDR3 bases are TGTGCCAGCAGTTTACAGGGGTCAGATACGCAGTATTTT. Amino acid sequence: CASSLQGSDTQYF. Using reference TRBV2 and TRBJ2-3 for the parts outside the CDR3, the full variable domain is EPEVTQTPSHQVTQMGQEVILRCVPISNHLYFYWYRQILGQKVEFLVSFYNNEISEKSEIFDDQFSVERPDGSNFTLKIRSTKLEDSAMYFCASSLQGSDTQYFGPGTRLTVL.

The V and J genes are TRBV5-6 and TRBJ1-2; D might be TRBD1 (5 bases). V shed 1 base and J shed 2 bases, with 6 bases lying between them. The CDR3 extends over 13 amino acids. Germline V gene sequence: CDR1 SGHDT, CDR2 YYEEEE. The CDR3 protein is CASSLQGNYGYTF. The CDR3 DNA reads TGTGCCAGCAGCTTGCAGGGCAACTATGGCTACACCTTC. Full variable domain (remainder filled in from reference TRBV5-6 and TRBJ1-2): DAGVTQSPTHLIKTRGQQVTLRCSPKSGHDTVSWYQQALGQGPQFIFQYYEEEERQRGNFPDRFSGHQFPNYSSELNVNALLLGDSALYLCASSLQGNYGYTFGSGTRLTVV.

The chain joins TRBV28 to TRBJ2-7; 7 bases line up with TRBD1. From germline, CDR1 is MDHEN and CDR2 SYDVKM. After removal of 8 bases from V and 2 bases from J, the junction contained 6 bases not matched to a gene. This CDR3 has 13 amino acids. The CDR3 DNA is TGTGCCAGCCTTAGACAGGGTGCCTACGAGCAGTACTTC. Protein: CASLRQGAYEQYF.

This chain links TRBV7-3 with TRBJ2-3; 7 nucleotides match TRBD1. V lost 5 bases to trimming and J lost 2 bases; unmatched junction nucleotides: 10. Germline V CDR1 and CDR2: SGHTA, FQGTGA. The CDR3 has 16 amino acids. CDR3 bases: TGTGCCAGCAGCATAGGGACAGACATACTCACAGATACGCAGTATTTT. This translates into CASSIGTDILTDTQYF.

This sequence joins TRBV11-2 and TRBJ2-5; weak D call: TRBD2 (5 bases). There are 16 residues in the CDR3. Trimming stripped 1 base from V and 5 bases from J, with 17 bases between. CDR1 is SGHAT, CDR2 FQNNGV, per germline. Written as DNA, the CDR3 is TGTGCCAGCAGCTTAGGACGAGGGTCCGGATGGGAGACCCAGTACTTC. Amino acid sequence: CASSLGRGSGWETQYF. Drawing the rest from reference TRBV11-2 and TRBJ2-5, the complete variable domain is EAGVAQSPRYKIIEKRQSVAFWCNPISGHATLYWYQQILGQGPKLLIQFQNNGVVDDSQLPKDRFSAERLKGVDSTLKIQPAKLEDSAVYLCASSLGRGSGWETQYFGPGTRLLVL.

This clone was recorded only once. The chain carries TRBV30 and TRBJ1-2; tentative D call: TRBD1 (5 bases). Trimming stripped 5 bases from V and 1 base from J, with 20 bases between. The CDR3 is 16 residues long. Per the germline V gene, CDR1 is GTSNPN and CDR2 is SVGIG (reference sequence). CDR3 region: CAWSMRGGGGNYGYTF. The CDR3 DNA sequence: TGTGCCTGGTCCATGCGGGGGGGTGGTGGTAACTATGGCTACACCTTC.

V and J are TRBV13 and TRBJ1-6; 7 bases are a match to TRBD1. The V gene's germline CDR1 is PRHDT and CDR2 FYEKMQ (reference sequence). V shed 3 bases, J shed 7 bases, and the junction held 6 bases outside the gene matches. This CDR3 region has 15 residues. The CDR3 coding sequence is TGTGCCAGCAGCTTTACCGGGACAGTAAATTCACCCCTCCACTTT. Translating gives CASSFTGTVNSPLHF.

The genes are TRBV9 and TRBJ2-2; D possibly corresponds to TRBD1 (6 bases). The V end was cut by 0 bases, the J end by 2 bases, with 14 bases between. CDR1 is SGDLS and CDR2 is YYNGEE in the germline V gene. This CDR3 has 17 amino acids. As DNA, the CDR3 is TGTGCCAGCAGCGTAGGGTCAGGGACATCAAACACCGGGGAGCTGTTTTTT. Amino acids: CASSVGSGTSNTGELFF.